This T cell receptor beta chain comes out of a study of blood T cell repertoires in COVID-19. CDR1 is SQVTM, CDR2 ANQGSEA, per germline. Trimming took off 4 bases at V and 7 bases at J, with 14 bases between the two ends. This CDR3 spans 13 amino acids. Clones were read by immunoSEQ multiplex PCR, and TCRdb kept only the in-frame ones, dropping some. Found here are 70,000 to 95,000 clones, 80% of them singletons; the top ten hold around 12%. Sequenced: peripheral blood. The receptor's source is a woman in her thirties or forties with active or convalescent COVID-19. The genes are TRBV29-1 and TRBJ2-4, with D tentatively TRBD2 (6 bases). The CDR3 DNA reads as TGCAGCGTTGTGGGAGCACGGGGGAACATTCAGTACTTC. Translation: CSVVGARGNIQYF.